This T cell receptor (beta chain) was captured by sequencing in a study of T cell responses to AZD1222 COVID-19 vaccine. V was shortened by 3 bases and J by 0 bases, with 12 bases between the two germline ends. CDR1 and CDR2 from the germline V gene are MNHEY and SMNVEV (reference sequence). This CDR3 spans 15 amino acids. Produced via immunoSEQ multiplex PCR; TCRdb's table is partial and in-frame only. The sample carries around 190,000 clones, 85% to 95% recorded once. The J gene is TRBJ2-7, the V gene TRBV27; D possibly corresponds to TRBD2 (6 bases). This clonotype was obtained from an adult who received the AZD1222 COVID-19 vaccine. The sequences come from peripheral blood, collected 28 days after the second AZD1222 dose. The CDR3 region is CASSFFRGSSYEQYF. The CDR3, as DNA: TGTGCCAGCAGTTTTTTTCGGGGGAGCTCCTACGAGCAGTACTTC.